This T cell receptor beta chain stems from a study of T cells after yellow fever vaccination. Study-wide context: SMART-Seq v4 Ultra Low Input prepared libraries from low-cell fractions.

As to this clonotype: Its cognate antigen is unknown.

The study, taken as a whole, reports: Re-detected after boosting: most primary clones, 96% of CD4 and 88% of CD8. FACS-sorted repertoires might harbor abundant contaminating clonotypes from the bulk population.

Germline V lookup: CDR1 LNHDA, CDR2 SQIVND (reference sequence). V was clipped by 8 bases and J by 6 bases, with 24 bases between them. The CDR3 has 16 amino acids. Via MiXCR, TCRdb re-called the 5' RACE reads, giving one row per CDR3 protein. The repertoire holds about 58,000 distinct CDR3 sequences, with around 6.5% as singletons. The sequence derives from a man between 18 and 35 years old who received the YFV17D yellow fever vaccine. The source material was CD8+ T cells sorted from PBMCs, sampled on the day of the first yellow fever vaccination. The chain joins TRBV19 to TRBJ2-3; maybe TRBD1 (6 bases). CDR3 nucleotide sequence: TGTGCCAGTGTCGCGTACGCAGGGGCGTTGATGGATACGCAGTATTTT. It encodes CASVAYAGALMDTQYF. Supplemented by reference TRBV19 and TRBJ2-3, the full variable domain reads DGGITQSPKYLFRKEGQNVTLSCEQNLNHDAMYWYRQDPGQGLRLIYYSQIVNDFQKGDIAEGYSVSREKKESFPLTVTSAQKNPTAFYLCASVAYAGALMDTQYFGPGTRLTVL.